The next 29 T cell receptor beta chains were all read from a single sample in a study of cytomegalovirus exposure and HLA in healthy donors. Only in-frame clones appear in the TCRdb table, and some are missing; sequencing was by immunoSEQ multiplex PCR. Counted here are roughly 50,000 clones, roughly 90% occurring once; the ten biggest clones make up 1.1%. Material for sequencing was PBMCs. The source of these receptors is a man in his late teens or twenties in good health and CMV-seronegative.

The CDR3 protein is CASSLAGGWTDTQYF. DNA of the CDR3: TGTGCCAGCAGCTTAGCGGGAGGGTGGACAGATACGCAGTATTTT. The chain joins TRBV7-2 to TRBJ2-3, with TRBD2 matching 7 bases. Germline trimming cut 0 bases from V and 3 bases from J; bases unmatched to any gene: 3. CDR3 length equals 15 residues. Germline V gives CDR1 SGHTA, CDR2 FQGNSA.

As DNA, the CDR3 is TGTGCCAGCAGCCCATTAATGAGTCATACGCAGTATTTT. Amino acids: CASSPLMSHTQYF. The genes are TRBV7-6 and TRBJ2-3; the D is unclear. The V end was cut by 5 bases, the J end by 7 bases, with 13 bases between. This CDR3 is built from 13 residues. Germline V gene sequence: CDR1 SGHVS, CDR2 FNYEAQ.

The chain has TRBV5-4 and TRBJ2-1; 12 bases align to TRBD2. Trimming at V came to 4 bases and at J to 0 bases, leaving 8 bases not matched to a gene. This CDR3 contains 18 residues. The germline V gene has CDR1 SGHNT and CDR2 YYREEE (reference sequence). The CDR3 DNA reads TGTGCCAGCAGCACGGGACTAGCGGGCCCAAGCTCCTACAATGAGCAGTTCTTC. Translation gives CASSTGLAGPSSYNEQFF. The variable domain in full, with the rest retrieved from reference TRBV5-4 and TRBJ2-1, is ETGVTQSPTHLIKTRGQQVTLRCSSQSGHNTVSWYQQALGQGPQFIFQYYREEENGRGNFPPRFSGLQFPNYSSELNVNALELDDSALYLCASSTGLAGPSSYNEQFFGPGTRLTVL.

This chain connects TRBV11-2 to TRBJ2-7; TRBD2 might be the D (5 bases). The CDR3 spans 12 residues. V shed 5 bases and J shed 6 bases, with 11 bases lying between them. Germline-derived CDR1 and CDR2 are SGHAT and FQNNGV. The CDR3 DNA follows: TGTGCCAGCAGCCGCCGGGCGGGCGAGCAGTACTTC. Translation gives CASSRRAGEQYF. Full variable domain (remainder filled in from reference TRBV11-2 and TRBJ2-7): EAGVAQSPRYKIIEKRQSVAFWCNPISGHATLYWYQQILGQGPKLLIQFQNNGVVDDSQLPKDRFSAERLKGVDSTLKIQPAKLEDSAVYLCASSRRAGEQYFGPGTRLTVT.

This clone has more than one count but fewer than ten. The CDR3 region is CASNPGLVGTDTQYF. The CDR3 coding sequence is TGTGCCAGTAATCCGGGACTAGTTGGCACAGATACGCAGTATTTT. V and J are TRBV19 and TRBJ2-3; TRBD2 agrees at 8 bases. The CDR3 runs 15 residues. Germline lookup yields CDR1 LNHDA and CDR2 SQIVND (reference sequence). V was clipped by 7 bases and J by 1 base; unmatched bases: 7.

The chain is built from TRBV30 and TRBJ2-7; 9 bases are shared with TRBD2. The germline CDR1 and CDR2 sequences are GTSNPN and SVGIG (reference sequence). With V trimmed by 0 bases and J by 3 bases, 12 bases remained unmatched. The CDR3 has 17 residues. The CDR3 DNA sequence: TGTGCCTGGAGTGTATGGCGGGAGGGCGTCCCTTTCTACGAGCAGTACTTC. As protein: CAWSVWREGVPFYEQYF. Full variable domain (remainder filled in from reference TRBV30 and TRBJ2-7): SQTIHQWPATLVQPVGSPLSLECTVEGTSNPNLYWYRQAAGRGLQLLFYSVGIGQISSEVPQNLSASRPQDRQFILSSKKLLLSDSGFYLCAWSVWREGVPFYEQYFGPGTRLTVT.

The chain is built from TRBV5-1 and TRBJ2-5; TRBD1 matches 7 bases. V gave up 6 bases and J gave up 5 bases; unmatched junction bases: 16. There are 16 residues in the CDR3. Germline V lookup: CDR1 SGHRS, CDR2 YFSETQ. The CDR3 nucleotides read TGCGCCAGCACCCGGGGTATAGGGGGCCGGAGGGAGACCCAGTACTTC. Translated, it gives CASTRGIGGRRETQYF.

The chain uses TRBV19 and TRBJ1-5; 9 bases map to TRBD1. J lost 4 bases, V lost 7 bases, and 2 bases had no gene match. The CDR3 totals 13 residues. Germline CDR1 reads LNHDA; CDR2 reads SQIVND (reference sequence). For the CDR3, the DNA is TGTGCCAGTACAGACAGGGGGAATCAGCCCCAGCATTTT. The encoded protein is CASTDRGNQPQHF.

This chain links TRBV2 with TRBJ1-2; 9 positions match TRBD1. Trimming removed 5 bases from V and 2 bases from J; junction bases left unmatched: 6. This CDR3 has 15 amino acids. Germline CDR1 and CDR2: SNHLY and FYNNEI. CDR3 protein: CASSPPGQGNYGYTF. The CDR3 DNA reads TGTGCCAGCAGTCCACCGGGACAGGGAAACTATGGCTACACCTTC.

The chain uses TRBV27 and TRBJ2-3; D is perhaps TRBD2 (5 bases). Trimming took off 3 bases at V and 1 base at J, with 11 bases between the two ends. This CDR3 comprises 15 residues. Germline V lookup: CDR1 MNHEY, CDR2 SMNVEV (reference sequence). The CDR3 reads CASSLSGFGTDTQYF. In DNA, the CDR3 is TGTGCCAGCAGTTTGTCGGGGTTCGGCACAGATACGCAGTATTTT.

The CDR3, as DNA: TGTGCCAGCAGCTTAATCTCATCTAACGAGCAGTACTTC. Translating gives CASSLISSNEQYF. V and J are TRBV11-3 and TRBJ2-7; unclear D gene. This CDR3 is built from 13 residues. V was shortened by 2 bases and J by 5 bases, with 10 bases between the two germline ends. Germline V lookup: CDR1 SGHNT, CDR2 YENEEA.

The genes are TRBV20-1 and TRBJ2-1; TRBD1 is a possible D gene (6 bases). The V gene's germline CDR1 is DFQATT and CDR2 SNEGSKA (reference sequence). The CDR3 sequence is 11 residues long. CDR3 protein: CRGQSYNEQFF. The CDR3 DNA sequence: TGCAGGGGACAATCCTACAATGAGCAGTTCTTC.

The chain couples TRBV29-1 to TRBJ2-7; the D gene is possibly TRBD1 (6 bases). Germline loops: CDR1 SQVTM, CDR2 ANQGSEA. This CDR3 contains 12 residues. V gave up 7 bases and J gave up 2 bases, with 12 bases separating them. The CDR3 nucleotides read TGCAGCGCAAGGGACACCGCCTACGAGCAGTACTTC. Protein: CSARDTAYEQYF.

The DNA of the CDR3 is TGTGCCAGCAGTTTAGGAGGCGAGGGTATCACTGAAGCTTTCTTT. Translating it yields CASSLGGEGITEAFF. The J gene is TRBJ1-1, the V gene TRBV27; no reliable D call. This CDR3 region has 15 residues. V was clipped by 2 bases and J by 4 bases, with 14 bases between them. CDR1 is MNHEY, CDR2 SMNVEV, per germline (reference sequence).

The genes are TRBV7-9 and TRBJ2-2, with a tentative D call TRBD1 (5 bases). Germline V gene lookup returns CDR1 SEHNR and CDR2 FQNEAQ (reference sequence). The CDR3 contains 15 residues. Trimming stripped 5 bases from V and 4 bases from J, with 14 bases between. CDR3 amino acids: CASSPEGQGTGELFF. The DNA of the CDR3 is TGTGCCAGCAGCCCCGAAGGGCAGGGCACCGGGGAGCTGTTTTTT.

About this clone itself: In this CDR3 the conserved last residue, phenylalanine or tryptophan, is missing, so a read error is likely. The DNA is omitted, as the CDR3 cannot be located on it reliably, and the CDR3 follows TCRdb's listing. The V call is TRBV9, the J call TRBJ2-3; the D call TRBD2 from the table was never checked on the DNA. The CDR3 totals 12 residues, both ends included. CDR1 is SGDLS, CDR2 YYNGEE, per germline. CDR3 amino acids: CASSGYRVTGES.

The V gene is TRBV5-1, the J gene TRBJ2-7; 7 bases match TRBD1. Germline V lookup: CDR1 SGHRS, CDR2 YFSETQ. The junction had 3 bases not matched to a gene; V was cut back by 0 bases and J by 3 bases. The CDR3 contains 14 residues. CDR3 in DNA: TGCGCCAGCAGCTTGGTACAGGGGAACTACGAGCAGTACTTC. Amino acid sequence: CASSLVQGNYEQYF.

The chain employs TRBV18 and TRBJ2-3; D gene unclear. Looked up from germline, CDR1 is KGHSH and CDR2 is LQKENI. The V gene lost 0 bases and the J gene lost 0 bases, with 7 bases spanning the gap. The CDR3 spans 15 residues. CDR3 region: CASSPPTTSTDTQYF. The CDR3 DNA reads TGTGCCAGCTCACCACCGACAACTAGCACAGATACGCAGTATTTT.

The V and J genes are TRBV5-1 and TRBJ2-7, with 8 bases matching TRBD1. The CDR3 loop spans 15 amino acids. The trim removed 3 bases at V and 5 bases at J, leaving 10 bases unmatched. The V gene's germline CDR1 is SGHRS and CDR2 YFSETQ. Here the CDR3 reads CASSSSQGAADEQYF. CDR3 in DNA: TGCGCCAGCAGCTCATCTCAGGGGGCAGCCGACGAGCAGTACTTC.

The rearrangement links TRBV6-1 to TRBJ1-1; 7 bases agree with TRBD1. J lost 3 bases, V lost 4 bases, and 8 bases had no gene match. CDR3 length: 15 amino acids. Germline lookup yields CDR1 MNHNS and CDR2 SASEGT. The CDR3: CASSVEYTGDTEAFF. In DNA, the CDR3 is TGTGCCAGCAGTGTAGAGTATACAGGGGACACTGAAGCTTTCTTT.

V and J are TRBV7-8 and TRBJ2-7; 11 bases match TRBD2. V was pared by 5 bases and J by 3 bases, with 6 bases of the junction left unmatched. Per germline, CDR1 SGHVS and CDR2 FQNEAQ. This CDR3 region has 15 residues. The CDR3 spells CASSPGTSGIYEQYF. For the CDR3, the DNA is TGTGCCAGCAGCCCCGGGACTAGCGGTATCTACGAGCAGTACTTC.

Here the CDR3 reads CATSRGAGERGGQFF. DNA of the CDR3: TGTGCCACCAGCAGGGGAGCGGGAGAACGGGGAGGGCAGTTCTTC. V gene TRBV15 combines with J gene TRBJ2-1; 8 nucleotides match TRBD2. Germline loops: CDR1 LNHNV, CDR2 YYDKDF (reference sequence). Unmatched junction bases numbered 13, after V lost 3 bases and J lost 12 bases. The CDR3 spans 15 residues.

V usage is TRBV11-1 and J usage is TRBJ2-2; D perhaps matches TRBD2 (6 bases). V was pared by 1 base and J by 7 bases, with 10 bases between. Germline CDR1 reads SGHAT; CDR2 reads FQDESV (reference sequence). The CDR3 has 14 amino acids. CDR3 nucleotides: TGTGCCAGCAGCTTAGTGGAGGGGAACGGGGAGCTGTTTTTT. Translating gives CASSLVEGNGELFF.

The chain employs TRBV28 and TRBJ1-2, with 9 bases that match TRBD1. V dropped 6 bases and J dropped 0; count of bases not matched to a gene: 5. CDR1 MDHEN and CDR2 SYDVKM come from the germline V gene. The CDR3 is 15 amino acids. CDR3: CASRGGQGSNYGYTF. As DNA, the CDR3 is TGTGCCAGCAGGGGTGGACAGGGGTCTAACTATGGCTACACCTTC.

The count of this clone is one. The chain recombines TRBV11-3 with TRBJ1-1; no clear D gene. There are 16 residues in the CDR3. CDR1 and CDR2 from the germline V gene are SGHNT and YENEEA. V was pared by 0 bases and J by 0 bases, with 11 bases between. The CDR3 nucleotides are TGTGCCAGCAGCTTAGATGGAGCCGGATTGAACACTGAAGCTTTCTTT. Its translation: CASSLDGAGLNTEAFF.

The CDR3 loop reads CASSPGPSASYEQYF. The CDR3 DNA reads as TGTGCCAGCAGCCCAGGGCCTAGCGCTTCCTACGAGCAGTACTTC. The chain is built from TRBV5-5 and TRBJ2-7; TRBD2 is a possible D gene (6 bases). The CDR3 is made up of 15 amino acids. The germline gives CDR1 SGHKS, CDR2 YYEKEE (reference sequence). V was trimmed by 4 bases and J by 1 base, leaving 15 bases between them.

The chain recombines TRBV7-8 with TRBJ2-2; tentatively, D is TRBD1 (5 bases). This CDR3 region has 15 residues. CDR1 SGHVS and CDR2 FQNEAQ come from the germline V gene. V shed 1 base and J shed 1 base, with 7 bases lying between them. CDR3 residues: CASSLGTLNTGELFF. The DNA of the CDR3 is TGTGCCAGCAGCTTAGGGACATTGAACACCGGGGAGCTGTTTTTT.

The genes are TRBV19 and TRBJ2-7; TRBD1 matches 8 bases. Germline-derived CDR1 and CDR2 are LNHDA and SQIVND (reference sequence). This CDR3 is built from 19 residues. The V segment lost 3 bases and the J segment 1 base; nucleotides outside the gene matches: 17. The CDR3 coding sequence is TGTGCCAGTAGTATGGGTGCCTTCGACAGGGGCCCGAGATCCTACGAGCAGTACTTC. It translates to CASSMGAFDRGPRSYEQYF. Using reference TRBV19 and TRBJ2-7 for the parts outside the CDR3, the full variable domain is DGGITQSPKYLFRKEGQNVTLSCEQNLNHDAMYWYRQDPGQGLRLIYYSQIVNDFQKGDIAEGYSVSREKKESFPLTVTSAQKNPTAFYLCASSMGAFDRGPRSYEQYFGPGTRLTVT.

The rearrangement joins TRBV4-2 to TRBJ2-3; TRBD2 matches 8 bases. J was trimmed by 6 bases and V by 4 bases; bases with no gene match: 9. The CDR3 is made up of 15 amino acids. The germline gives CDR1 LGHNA, CDR2 YNFKEQ. This chain's CDR3 is CASSRREGRGDTQYF. DNA for the CDR3: TGTGCCAGCAGCCGACGGGAGGGCCGAGGGGATACGCAGTATTTT.